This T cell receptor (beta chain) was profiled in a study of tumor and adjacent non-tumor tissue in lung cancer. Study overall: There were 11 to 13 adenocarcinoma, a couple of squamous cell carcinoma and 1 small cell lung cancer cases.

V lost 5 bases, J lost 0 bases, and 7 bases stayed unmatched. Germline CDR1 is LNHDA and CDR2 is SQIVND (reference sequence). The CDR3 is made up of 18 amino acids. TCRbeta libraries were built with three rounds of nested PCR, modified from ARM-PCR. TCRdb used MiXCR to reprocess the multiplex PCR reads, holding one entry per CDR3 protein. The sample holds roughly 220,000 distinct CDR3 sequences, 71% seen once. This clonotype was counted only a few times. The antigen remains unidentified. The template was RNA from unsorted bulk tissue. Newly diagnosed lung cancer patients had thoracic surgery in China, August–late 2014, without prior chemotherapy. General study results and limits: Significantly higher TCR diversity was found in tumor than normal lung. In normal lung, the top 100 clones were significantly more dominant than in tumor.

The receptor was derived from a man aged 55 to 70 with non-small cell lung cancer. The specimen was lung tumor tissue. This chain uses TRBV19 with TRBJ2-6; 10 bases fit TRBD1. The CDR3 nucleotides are TGTGCCAGTAGTTCCAGGACAGGGGGAAGCTCTGGGGCCAACGTCCTGACTTTC. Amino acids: CASSSRTGGSSGANVLTF.